Each of the 18 T cell receptor beta chains below was sequenced from the same sample in a study of T cells after posttransplantation cyclophosphamide. The table came from immunoSEQ multiplex PCR; TCRdb's copy has only in-frame clones and leaves some out. The repertoire yields roughly 40,000 clones, none seen only once; the top ten contain 3.5% to 5.5%. The sequencing input was PBMCs. These receptors were obtained from a woman in her fifties or sixties in good health and a related stem cell transplant donor.

This rearrangement joins TRBV28 to TRBJ2-5; 7 nucleotides align to TRBD2. Matching the DNA end better, TRBJ2-7 makes the J call doubtful. The CDR3 spans 15 residues. Germline CDR1 MDHEN, CDR2 SYDVKM. CDR3 in amino acids: CASSSPSGSSYEQYF. Here the CDR3 DNA reads TGTGCCAGCAGTTCCCCTAGCGGAAGCTCCTACGAGCAGTACTTC.

The sample holds many counts of this clone. V is TRBV4-3 and J is TRBJ1-1, with D possibly matching TRBD1 (6 bases). From germline, CDR1 is LGHNA and CDR2 YSLEER. The CDR3 contains 15 residues. V was trimmed by 1 base and J by 9 bases, leaving 18 bases between them. In DNA, the CDR3 is TGCGCCAGCAGCCAAGTCATTGCAGGGGTCCGTCAAGCTTTCTTT. As protein: CASSQVIAGVRQAFF.

In this sample, this clone turned up many times. The chain couples TRBV11-3 to TRBJ2-7, with a possible D match to TRBD1 (6 bases). The germline V gene has CDR1 SGHNT and CDR2 YENEEA. V was trimmed by 2 bases and J by 3 bases, leaving 8 bases between them. The CDR3 is made up of 13 amino acids. CDR3 nucleotide sequence: TGTGCCAGCAGCTTAAAGGGGGTCTACGAGCAGTACTTC. The encoded protein is CASSLKGVYEQYF.

This clone was counted at least ten times. The J gene is TRBJ2-1, the V gene TRBV10-2; 14 positions agree with TRBD2. Germline values: CDR1 WSHSY, CDR2 SAAADI. The ends lost 10 bases at V and 8 bases at J; junction bases unmatched: 7. The CDR3 spans 14 residues. The CDR3, as DNA: TGCGCCACCGAGGGACTAGCGGGGGCCCATGAGCAGTTCTTC. Encoded protein: CATEGLAGAHEQFF.

This clone was counted at least ten times. The chain carries TRBV19 and TRBJ2-7; D is undetermined. CDR3 length: 16 residues. Trimming shortened V by 1 base and J by 1 base, and 14 bases separated the two germline ends. Germline assignment: CDR1 LNHDA and CDR2 SQIVND (reference sequence). CDR3 sequence (DNA): TGTGCCAGTAGTATAGGGGCCACGGCAGTTTCCTACGAGCAGTACTTC. This gives the protein CASSIGATAVSYEQYF.

This clone was counted ten times or more. The V gene is TRBV5-4, the J gene TRBJ2-3; D is uncertain. CDR1 and CDR2 from the germline V gene are SGHNT and YYREEE (reference sequence). The CDR3 length is 15 residues. V was cut by 0 bases and J by 2 bases, with 10 bases left in between. The CDR3 DNA follows: TGTGCCAGCAGCTTGGCGTTCCAGTTCACAGATACGCAGTATTTT. As protein: CASSLAFQFTDTQYF.

V usage is TRBV7-2 and J usage is TRBJ2-5, with D perhaps matching TRBD2 (5 bases). V was pared by 2 bases and J by 11 bases, with 18 bases between. This CDR3 has 14 residues. The germline V gene has CDR1 SGHTA and CDR2 FQGNSA. The DNA of the CDR3 is TGTGCCAGCAGCTTATCCCCAGGAGAGTGGGAGCAGTACTTC. Translated: CASSLSPGEWEQYF.

The chain recombines TRBV2 with TRBJ1-5, with a possible D match to TRBD1 (6 bases). V lost 10 bases and J 4 bases, leaving 20 bases between the germline ends. CDR3 size: 15 residues. CDR1 SNHLY and CDR2 FYNNEI come from the germline V gene. CDR3 protein: CATSGGRGKNQPQHF. The DNA for the CDR3 is TGTGCCACCTCAGGCGGCAGGGGCAAGAATCAGCCCCAGCATTTT.

This clone showed up many times. This chain links TRBV4-2 with TRBJ2-6, with a tentative D call TRBD1 (5 bases). Germline assignment: CDR1 LGHNA and CDR2 YNFKEQ. This CDR3 region has 17 residues. The V end was cut by 3 bases, the J end by 4 bases, with 16 bases between. As DNA, the CDR3 is TGTGCCAGCAGCCAGAATGGGGCAGGATCAGGGGCCAACGTCCTGACTTTC. Residues: CASSQNGAGSGANVLTF.

This clone was seen at least ten times. This chain uses TRBV6-5 with TRBJ1-2, with 8 bases matching TRBD1. Per the germline V gene, CDR1 is MNHEY and CDR2 is SVGAGI. The J segment lost 3 bases and the V segment lost 8 bases, leaving 8 bases of the junction unmatched. The length of the CDR3 is 14 residues. For the CDR3, the DNA is TGTGCCAGCGGGACAACAGGGGGGGACTATGGCTACACCTTC. Its translation: CASGTTGGDYGYTF.

This clone showed up many times. The rearrangement uses TRBV4-2 and TRBJ1-2; maybe TRBD1 (5 bases). V lost 0 bases and J lost 7, with 15 bases in between. Germline values: CDR1 LGHNA, CDR2 YNFKEQ. The CDR3 has 15 residues. CDR3 in amino acids: CASSQEVRVLSGYTF. DNA for the CDR3: TGTGCCAGCAGCCAAGAGGTCAGGGTTTTATCTGGCTACACCTTC.

This clone has a count of ten or more. The chain recombines TRBV6-6 with TRBJ2-7; D is perhaps TRBD1 (6 bases). Germline CDR1 and CDR2: MNHNY and SVGAGI (reference sequence). The CDR3 runs to 14 residues. V lost 1 base to trimming and J lost 5 bases, with 12 bases between them. CDR3 in amino acids: CASSYWQGLDEQYF. In nucleotides, the CDR3 is TGTGCCAGCAGTTACTGGCAGGGGCTCGACGAGCAGTACTTC.

This clone has a count of ten or more. The chain has TRBV7-8 and TRBJ1-5; D is unresolved. Looked up from germline, CDR1 is SGHVS and CDR2 is FQNEAQ. V shed 2 bases and J shed 4 bases, with 9 bases lying between them. This CDR3 contains 14 residues. CDR3 nucleotides: TGTGCCAGCAGCTTAAGAGGGCTAAATCAGCCCCAGCATTTT. It codes for CASSLRGLNQPQHF.

Many counts were recorded for this clone. The V gene is TRBV11-2, the J gene TRBJ2-1; 10 bases align to TRBD2. CDR1 and CDR2 (germline): SGHAT, FQNNGV. CDR3 length: 17 amino acids. V shed 0 bases, J shed 9 bases, and the junction held 11 bases outside the gene matches. The DNA of the CDR3 is TGTGCCAGCAGCTTAGAACCGGGACTAGCGAGAAGTGGTGAGCAGTTCTTC. This encodes CASSLEPGLARSGEQFF.

The gene calls are TRBV10-2 and TRBJ2-5; 9 bases line up with TRBD1. Near its end, the DNA agrees better with TRBJ2-7, so the J call may be wrong. This CDR3 contains 14 residues. The V gene's germline CDR1 is WSHSY and CDR2 SAAADI. The CDR3 sequence is CASRPGQGKDEQYF. In nucleotides, the CDR3 is TGCGCCAGCAGACCGGGACAGGGAAAGGACGAGCAGTACTTC.

This clone was seen ten or more times. The chain joins TRBV7-3 to TRBJ1-6; 9 bases match TRBD1. The germline gives CDR1 SGHTA, CDR2 FQGTGA. Trimming took 5 bases from V and 10 from J; bases not matched to a gene: 9. The CDR3 is made up of 15 amino acids. CDR3 in amino acids: CASSQNRGRGSPLHF. CDR3 nucleotides: TGTGCCAGCAGCCAGAACAGGGGGCGCGGGTCACCCCTCCACTTT.

This clone was detected ten times or more. J is TRBJ2-7 and V is TRBV6-4, with a tentative D call TRBD2 (6 bases). The CDR3 runs 16 residues. Trimming removed 0 bases from V and 0 bases from J, with 12 bases in between. Germline CDR1 reads MRHNA; CDR2 reads SNTAGT. The CDR3 here is CASSDSGLLSSYEQYF. The CDR3 DNA is TGTGCCAGCAGTGACTCGGGACTCCTCAGCTCCTACGAGCAGTACTTC.

This clone was recorded at least ten times. The rearrangement uses TRBV18 and TRBJ2-1, with 12 bases matching TRBD1. Trimming took 2 bases from V and 8 from J; bases not matched to a gene: 4. Germline values: CDR1 KGHSH, CDR2 LQKENI. This CDR3 is 15 amino acids long. The DNA for the CDR3 is TGTGCCAGCTCACCAGGGACAGGGGGCTTCTATGAGCAGTTCTTC. It specifies CASSPGTGGFYEQFF. Variable domain in full (rest from reference TRBV18 and TRBJ2-1): NAGVMQNPRHLVRRRGQEARLRCSPMKGHSHVYWYRQLPEEGLKFMVYLQKENIIDESGMPKERFSAEFPKEGPSILRIQQVVRGDSAAYFCASSPGTGGFYEQFFGPGTRLTVL.